The entry below gives a single TCR beta chain sequence along with its context. This clone was counted a single time. Its antigen target is currently unknown. It has no much larger one-base neighbor in the sample; base qualities were not kept. The sample comes from a study of OX40 agonist ivuxolimab in advanced cancers. Regarding the complete study: The costimulatory receptor OX40 (CD134) was targeted by ivuxolimab, a fully human IgG2 agonistic monoclonal antibody. Intravenous ivuxolimab was administered to patients every 2 weeks at six dose levels: 0.01, 0.1, 0.3, 1.5, 3 and 10 mg/kg. Three dose-escalation patients achieved partial responses, one with hepatocellular carcinoma and two with cutaneous melanoma. Among the approximately 50 dose-escalation patients, 19 had hepatocellular carcinoma, 15 or so melanoma, 9 renal cell carcinoma and 9 head and neck cancer. A male proportion of roughly 80% and a mean age of about 60 years, ranging from roughly 23 to 85, were recorded for the dose-escalation cohort. Peripheral TCRbeta sequencing was intended to test whether TCR sequence diversity was altered and clonal T-cell expansion was caused by ivuxolimab. Patients were allowed to have had prior anti-PD-1, anti-PD-L1 or anti-CTLA-4 therapy, and around 43% of the dose-escalation patients had been treated with checkpoint inhibitors. The paper reports the monotherapy dose-escalation portion (N of about 56 patients) of the phase I ivuxolimab trial.

Patients with autoimmune disease history or receiving systemic immunosuppression were excluded from the trial. Peripheral blood for TCR sequencing was collected from all dose cohorts at baseline, on cycle 4 day 1, and on cycle 7 day 1. The samples were drawn from a first-in-human, open-label, multicenter phase I dose-escalation trial of ivuxolimab. Adults with locally advanced or metastatic head and neck squamous cell, hepatocellular, melanoma or renal cell carcinoma were enrolled in the trial. Before TCR sequencing, CD4+ T cells and CD8+ T cells were sorted from peripheral blood as separate populations. Genomic DNA was isolated from the sorted cells so that the TCRbeta CDR3 region could be sequenced. TCRbeta CDR3 regions were sequenced using the immunoSEQ Assay. Here the immuneACCESS table is served through TCRdb, limited to in-frame sequences with V and J called. Missing clones are a known gap in these copies; in checked studies unresolved V genes cover under half, and the rest lacks a known reason. This sample holds 55,000 to 70,000 clones; roughly 81% were observed only once. 4.5% to 5.5% of the sample comes from the top ten.

Its CDR3 holds 16 amino acids, cysteine through phenylalanine. Only CDR3 DNA is held: 48 bases, read in frame from base 1. Trimming takes 2 bases off V and 10 bases off J; junction bases not matched to a gene: 13. The germline V gene (reference sequence) provides CDR1 SEHNR and CDR2 FQNEAQ. What the research found in general, with its limitations: Low levels of normalized T-cell clonal expansion were also seen in some nonresponding patients. In the 0.1-3.0 mg/kg groups, partial responders had among the lowest normalized peripheral clonal expansion, particularly in CD8+ T cells. On average, CD8+ T cells showed more expanded clones than CD4+ T cells after ivuxolimab. Antigen specificity was not determined for the clonally expanded peripheral T cells. At doses of 0.1 to 3.0 mg/kg, clonal expansion of both CD4+ and CD8+ T cells in blood was seen between baseline and week 6.

Sequenced here: CD4+ or CD8+ T cells sorted from blood, sampled in a trial of the OX40 agonist ivuxolimab. The chain is encoded by TRBV7-9 joined to TRBJ2-1, with 8 junctional bases fitting TRBD1. This TCR derives from an adult with an advanced solid tumor such as melanoma, head and neck, liver or kidney cancer. The CDR3 is CASSLRQLVRTGEQFF. The nucleotides read TGTGCCAGCAGCTTACGCCAGCTCGTCCGGACAGGGGAGCAGTTCTTC.